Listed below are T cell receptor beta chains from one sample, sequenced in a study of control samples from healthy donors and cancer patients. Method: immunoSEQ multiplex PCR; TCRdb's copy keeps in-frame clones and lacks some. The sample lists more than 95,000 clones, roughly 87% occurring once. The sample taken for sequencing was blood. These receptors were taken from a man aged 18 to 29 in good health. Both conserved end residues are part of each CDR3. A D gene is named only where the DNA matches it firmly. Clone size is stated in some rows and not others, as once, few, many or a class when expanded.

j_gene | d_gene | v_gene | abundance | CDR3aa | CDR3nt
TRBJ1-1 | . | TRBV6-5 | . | CASSYSGSKAFF | TGTGCCAGCAGTTACTCGGGCAGTAAAGCTTTCTTT
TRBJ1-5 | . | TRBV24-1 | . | CATSDRSGDQPQHF | TGTGCCACCAGTGACAGGTCCGGGGATCAGCCCCAGCATTTT
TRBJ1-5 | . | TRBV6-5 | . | CASTVGGQGRQPQHF | TGTGCCAGCACCGTCGGCGGGCAGGGGCGTCAGCCCCAGCATTTT
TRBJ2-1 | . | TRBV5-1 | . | CASSLATGRYFDEQFF | TGCGCCAGCAGCTTGGCTACGGGACGATATTTCGATGAGCAGTTCTTC
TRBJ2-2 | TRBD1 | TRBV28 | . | CASSLWGQGPTGELFF | TGTGCCAGCAGTTTATGGGGACAGGGGCCGACCGGGGAGCTGTTTTTT
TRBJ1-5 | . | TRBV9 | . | CASSELGGSNQPQHF | TGTGCCAGCAGCGAACTCGGGGGTAGCAATCAGCCCCAGCATTTT
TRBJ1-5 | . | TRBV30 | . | CAWSFGGNQPQHF | TGTGCCTGGAGTTTCGGAGGCAATCAGCCCCAGCATTTT
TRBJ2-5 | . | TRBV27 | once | CASSSGRQETQYF | TGTGCCAGCAGTTCCGGACGGCAAGAGACCCAGTACTTC
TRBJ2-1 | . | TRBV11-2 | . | CASSDQDELAREQFF | TGTGCCAGCAGCGATCAGGATGAGCTAGCCAGGGAGCAGTTCTTC
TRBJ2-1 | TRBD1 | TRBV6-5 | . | CARKTGLGSYNEQFF | TGTGCCAGGAAGACAGGGTTAGGATCCTACAATGAGCAGTTCTTC
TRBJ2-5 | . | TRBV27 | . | CASSSPEGQETQYF | TGTGCCAGCAGTTCCCCTGAGGGCCAAGAGACCCAGTACTTC
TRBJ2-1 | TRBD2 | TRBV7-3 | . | CASSLSGGYNEQFF | TGTGCCAGCAGCTTAAGCGGGGGATACAATGAGCAGTTCTTC
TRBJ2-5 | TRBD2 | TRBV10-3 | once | CAIRTSGQETQYF | TGTGCCATCAGGACTAGCGGCCAAGAGACCCAGTACTTC
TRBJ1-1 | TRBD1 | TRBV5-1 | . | CASNDNRGLAEAFF | TGCGCCAGCAATGATAATAGGGGGCTCGCTGAAGCTTTCTTT
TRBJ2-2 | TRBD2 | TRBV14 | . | CASSQATSGDTGELFF | TGTGCCAGCAGCCAAGCGACTAGCGGTGACACCGGGGAGCTGTTTTTT
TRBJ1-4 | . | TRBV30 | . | CAWSRGVNEKLFF | TGTGCCTGGAGTAGGGGGGTGAATGAAAAACTGTTTTTT
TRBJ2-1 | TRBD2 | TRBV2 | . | CASRERMASGTRRDEQFF | TGTGCCAGCAGGGAAAGGATGGCTAGCGGGACCCGACGTGATGAGCAGTTCTTC
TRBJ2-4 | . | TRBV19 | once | CASSLAAGLAKNIQYF | TGTGCCAGTAGTCTGGCGGCGGGACTAGCCAAAAACATTCAGTACTTC
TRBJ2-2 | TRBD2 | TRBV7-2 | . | CASSLHGSGRTGELFF | TGTGCCAGCAGCTTACATGGTAGCGGGAGAACCGGGGAGCTGTTTTTT
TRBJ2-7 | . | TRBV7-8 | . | CASSPPGAPYEQYF | TGTGCCAGCAGCCCCCCCGGGGCACCCTACGAGCAGTACTTC
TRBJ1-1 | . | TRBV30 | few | CAWSGAQAARKAFF | TGTGCCTGGAGTGGAGCACAGGCGGCCCGAAAAGCTTTCTTT
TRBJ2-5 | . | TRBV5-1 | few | CASSRLTLRWHNETQYF | TGCGCCAGCAGCCGGCTTACTTTAAGATGGCATAATGAGACCCAGTACTTC
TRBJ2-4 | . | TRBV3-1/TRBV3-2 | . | CASSQEPGARVAKNIQYF | TGTGCCAGCAGCCAAGAACCCGGGGCCCGTGTAGCCAAAAACATTCAGTACTTC
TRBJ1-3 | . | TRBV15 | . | CATSRGVTGTQANTIYF | TGTGCCACCAGCAGAGGGGTGACAGGAACCCAAGCCAACACCATATATTTT
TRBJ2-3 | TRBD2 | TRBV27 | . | CASSLPPSGSTDTQYF | TGTGCCAGCAGTTTACCTCCTAGCGGGAGCACAGATACGCAGTATTTT
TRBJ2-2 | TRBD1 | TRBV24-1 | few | CATSVQSGTGVGELFF | TGTGCCACCAGTGTCCAATCCGGGACAGGGGTCGGGGAGCTGTTTTTT
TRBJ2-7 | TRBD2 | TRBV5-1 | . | CASSLAASGSYEQYF | TGCGCCAGCAGCTTGGCGGCTAGCGGGTCCTACGAGCAGTACTTC
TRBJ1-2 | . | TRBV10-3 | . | CAISESSGRANYGYTF | TGTGCCATCAGTGAGTCGTCAGGACGAGCTAACTATGGCTACACCTTC
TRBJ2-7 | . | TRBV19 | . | CASSMSSTSSSYEQYF | TGTGCCAGTAGTATGAGTAGCACCTCGAGTTCCTACGAGCAGTACTTC
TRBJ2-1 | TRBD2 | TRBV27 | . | CASSLAGVTYNEQFF | TGTGCCAGCAGTCTAGCGGGAGTCACCTACAATGAGCAGTTCTTC